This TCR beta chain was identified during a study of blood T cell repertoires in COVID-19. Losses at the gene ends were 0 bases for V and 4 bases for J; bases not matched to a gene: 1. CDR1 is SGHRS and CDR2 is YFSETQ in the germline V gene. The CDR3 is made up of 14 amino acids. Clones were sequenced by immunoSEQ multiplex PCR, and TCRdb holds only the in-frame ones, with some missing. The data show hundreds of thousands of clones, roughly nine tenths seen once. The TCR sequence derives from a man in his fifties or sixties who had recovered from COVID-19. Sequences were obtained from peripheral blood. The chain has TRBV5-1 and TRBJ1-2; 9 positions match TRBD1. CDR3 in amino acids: CASSLVTGGYGYTF. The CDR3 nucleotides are TGCGCCAGCAGCTTGGTGACAGGGGGCTATGGCTACACCTTC.